The 20 T cell receptor beta chains presented below share a single source sample, sequenced in a study of cytomegalovirus exposure and HLA in healthy donors. It was with 60 Vbeta and 13 Jbeta primers that the PCR ran. The data were produced by immunoSEQ multiplex PCR, yet TCRdb's version contains in-frame clones alone and is incomplete. Altogether about 190,000 clones are present, approximately 80% being singletons, with the ten largest covering approximately 2.4%. Material for sequencing was PBMCs. These receptors were collected from a woman aged 45 to 65 in good health and CMV-seropositive.

This clone showed up just a few times. CDR3 region: CASSEQGGTEAFF. The CDR3 coding sequence is TGTGCCAGCAGTGAACAGGGAGGCACTGAAGCTTTCTTT. The chain is built from TRBV6-1 and TRBJ1-1; tentative D call: TRBD1 (5 bases). The CDR3 covers 13 residues. Germline CDR1 MNHNS, CDR2 SASEGT. Trimming cost V 2 bases and J 4 bases, with 8 bases left between them.

V usage is TRBV5-1 and J usage is TRBJ2-3; possible D gene TRBD1, 6 bases. Germline assignment: CDR1 SGHRS and CDR2 YFSETQ. The CDR3 covers 15 residues. Trimming took off 4 bases at V and 1 base at J, with 13 bases between the two ends. CDR3 sequence (DNA): TGCGCCAGCAGCGAACAGGGACGGGGCACAGATACGCAGTATTTT. This encodes CASSEQGRGTDTQYF. Based on the CDR3 plus reference TRBV5-1 and TRBJ2-3, the full variable domain is KAGVTQTPRYLIKTRGQQVTLSCSPISGHRSVSWYQQTPGQGLQFLFEYFSETQRNKGNFPGRFSGRQFSNSRSEMNVSTLELGDSALYLCASSEQGRGTDTQYFGPGTRLTVL.

The chain has TRBV6-5 and TRBJ1-1; 8 bases fit TRBD1. Germline values: CDR1 MNHEY, CDR2 SVGAGI. The CDR3 has 14 residues. The ends lost 6 bases at V and 3 bases at J; junction bases unmatched: 6. CDR3 in amino acids: CASSPGGRDTEAFF. CDR3 sequence (DNA): TGTGCCAGCAGCCCAGGGGGCAGGGACACTGAAGCTTTCTTT.

The chain is built from TRBV19 and TRBJ2-1; 10 bases are shared with TRBD2. This CDR3 comprises 14 residues. Germline V gives CDR1 LNHDA, CDR2 SQIVND (reference sequence). V trimming: 7 bases; J trimming: 9 bases; junction bases outside the gene matches: 9. CDR3 loop: CASNPAGGPGEQFF. The CDR3 nucleotides are TGTGCCAGTAATCCAGCGGGGGGGCCTGGTGAGCAGTTCTTC.

The rearrangement links TRBV19 to TRBJ1-2; TRBD1 matches at 10 bases. From germline, CDR1 is LNHDA and CDR2 SQIVND (reference sequence). Trimming cost V 6 bases and J 8 bases; bases outside gene matches: 15. The CDR3 sequence is 16 residues long. The CDR3 sequence is CASRPNVGTGVRGYTF. The CDR3 bases are TGTGCCAGTAGACCCAATGTCGGGACAGGGGTTAGAGGCTACACCTTC. Complete variable domain (other parts from reference TRBV19 and TRBJ1-2): DGGITQSPKYLFRKEGQNVTLSCEQNLNHDAMYWYRQDPGQGLRLIYYSQIVNDFQKGDIAEGYSVSREKKESFPLTVTSAQKNPTAFYLCASRPNVGTGVRGYTFGSGTRLTVV.

V gene TRBV14 combines with J gene TRBJ1-2; 9 bases map to TRBD1. The CDR3 sequence is 20 residues long. J gave up 2 bases and V 0 bases, and 16 bases lay outside the gene matches. CDR1 and CDR2 (germline): SGHDN, FVKESK. CDR3 bases: TGTGCCAGCAGCCAAGATCGGGGGGGGACAGGGCCCATACGGAACTATGGCTACACCTTC. This gives the protein CASSQDRGGTGPIRNYGYTF. Variable domain in full (rest from reference TRBV14 and TRBJ1-2): EAGVTQFPSHSVIEKGQTVTLRCDPISGHDNLYWYRRVMGKEIKFLLHFVKESKQDESGMPNNRFLAERTGGTYSTLKVQPAELEDSGVYFCASSQDRGGTGPIRNYGYTFGSGTRLTVV.

The CDR3 nucleotides read TGTGCCAGCAGCTTGACAGGGGCGAACACTGAAGCTTTCTTT. This translates into CASSLTGANTEAFF. The chain has TRBV7-9 and TRBJ1-1, with 8 bases lining up with TRBD1. V dropped 3 bases and J dropped 1; count of bases not matched to a gene: 1. The CDR3 sequence is 14 residues long. The germline gives CDR1 SEHNR, CDR2 FQNEAQ (reference sequence).

Here the CDR3 DNA reads TGTGCCAGCACCGGGACAGGGGGCGTAGATACGCAGTATTTT. Amino acid sequence: CASTGTGGVDTQYF. The chain is built from TRBV4-2 and TRBJ2-3; 12 positions agree with TRBD1. After removal of 7 bases from V and 5 bases from J, the junction contained 4 bases not matched to a gene. The CDR3 runs to 14 residues. Germline V gene data show CDR1 as LGHNA and CDR2 as YNFKEQ.

The CDR3 DNA sequence: TGCGCCAGCAACCAGCGGGGGGGCCCGGGGGATACGCAGTATTTT. It is translated as CASNQRGGPGDTQYF. V is TRBV5-1 and J is TRBJ2-3; 10 bases are shared with TRBD2. The CDR3 has 15 amino acids. CDR1 SGHRS and CDR2 YFSETQ come from the germline V gene. V dropped 6 bases and J dropped 6; count of bases not matched to a gene: 10.

The chain employs TRBV10-1 and TRBJ1-3; D gene ambiguous. Germline V gene lookup returns CDR1 WNHNN and CDR2 SYGVQD (reference sequence). V dropped 0 bases and J dropped 0 bases, with 12 bases sitting between them. The CDR3 extends over 17 amino acids. The CDR3 loop reads CASSESARRGSGNTIYF. The CDR3 DNA follows: TGCGCCAGCAGTGAGTCGGCCAGACGGGGCTCTGGAAACACCATATATTTT.

The chain links TRBV7-2 to TRBJ2-3; 9 positions agree with TRBD2. Germline trimming cut 5 bases from V and 3 bases from J; bases unmatched to any gene: 6. The CDR3 spans 15 residues. Germline loops: CDR1 SGHTA, CDR2 FQGNSA. The CDR3 region has the DNA TGTGCCAGCAGCCCCAACGCGGGGGGGACAGATACGCAGTATTTT. Its translation: CASSPNAGGTDTQYF. The variable domain in full, completed from reference TRBV7-2 and TRBJ2-3, reads GAGVSQSPSNKVTEKGKDVELRCDPISGHTALYWYRQSLGQGLEFLIYFQGNSAPDKSGLPSDRFSAERTGGSVSTLTIQRTQQEDSAVYLCASSPNAGGTDTQYFGPGTRLTVL.

The V and J genes are TRBV4-3 and TRBJ2-1; D ambiguous. This CDR3 contains 15 residues. The germline gives CDR1 LGHNA, CDR2 YSLEER. V lost 1 base, J lost 8 bases, and 15 bases lay in between. CDR3 loop: CASSQGRVIIDEQFF. The CDR3 nucleotides read TGCGCCAGCAGCCAAGGACGGGTGATTATCGATGAGCAGTTCTTC.

The CDR3 reads CASSQGRGDNEKLFF. CDR3 DNA sequence: TGCGCCAGCAGCCAAGGGCGGGGAGATAATGAAAAACTGTTTTTT. This chain links TRBV4-1 with TRBJ1-4; D is uncertain. This CDR3 spans 15 amino acids. CDR1 is MGHRA, CDR2 YSYEKL, per germline. Trimming removed 1 base at V and 4 bases at J, with 10 bases between.

V and J are TRBV6-6 and TRBJ1-6, with 10 bases identical to TRBD1. Germline V gene data show CDR1 as MNHNY and CDR2 as SVGAGI (reference sequence). The CDR3 length is 16 residues. V shed 0 bases, J shed 9 bases, and the junction held 5 bases outside the gene matches. CDR3 sequence reads: CASSYSIGTGVSPLHF. The CDR3 DNA follows: TGTGCCAGCAGTTACTCGATCGGGACAGGGGTTTCACCCCTCCACTTT.

This clone was detected once. The V and J genes are TRBV19 and TRBJ2-5; 7 bases align to TRBD2. This CDR3 is built from 13 residues. V was clipped by 6 bases and J by 2 bases; unmatched bases: 3. Germline CDR1 is LNHDA and CDR2 is SQIVND (reference sequence). The CDR3 region is CASSRDYQETQYF. The CDR3 bases are TGTGCCAGTAGCCGGGACTATCAAGAGACCCAGTACTTC.

The V gene is TRBV6-6, the J gene TRBJ1-6, with TRBD1 as a possible D gene (6 bases). Trimming left V 6 bases short and J 6 bases short, with 18 bases between. This CDR3 region has 16 residues. Germline CDR1 is MNHNY and CDR2 is SVGAGI (reference sequence). This CDR3 reads CASRRFMTGGNSPLHF. The CDR3 coding sequence is TGTGCCAGCAGGCGTTTTATGACAGGCGGTAATTCACCCCTCCACTTT.

The chain couples TRBV5-1 to TRBJ2-2, with 7 bases that match TRBD1. The ends lost 4 bases at V and 4 bases at J; junction bases unmatched: 13. The germline V gene encodes CDR1 SGHRS and CDR2 YFSETQ. The CDR3 runs 17 residues. CDR3 loop: CASSRGQGDSSTGELFF. DNA of the CDR3: TGCGCCAGCAGCAGGGGCCAGGGGGATAGTTCCACCGGGGAGCTGTTTTTT.

V and J are TRBV7-3 and TRBJ2-3; TRBD2 matches at 9 bases. The CDR3 length is 16 residues. Germline values: CDR1 SGHTA, CDR2 FQGTGA. With V trimmed by 2 bases and J by 5 bases, 8 bases remained unmatched. Here the CDR3 reads CASSLSRGGLIDTQYF. The CDR3 bases are TGTGCCAGCAGCTTATCGCGGGGGGGCCTTATAGATACGCAGTATTTT.

V usage is TRBV7-2 and J usage is TRBJ2-3, with D possibly being TRBD2 (6 bases). CDR1 is SGHTA and CDR2 is FQGNSA in the germline V gene. The CDR3 is 15 amino acids. The V gene lost 3 bases and the J gene lost 0 bases, with 10 bases spanning the gap. Here the CDR3 DNA reads TGTGCCAGCAGCTTTCCGCGGGGTAGCACAGATACGCAGTATTTT. This translates into CASSFPRGSTDTQYF.

The V and J genes are TRBV6-5 and TRBJ2-5; D possibly corresponds to TRBD1 (5 bases). Germline V lookup: CDR1 MNHEY, CDR2 SVGAGI. This CDR3 contains 14 residues. The germline V and J ends were trimmed by 6 bases and 0 bases, with 11 bases remaining between them. For the CDR3, the DNA is TGTGCCAGCAGACCCGGACAATACCAAGAGACCCAGTACTTC. As protein: CASRPGQYQETQYF.